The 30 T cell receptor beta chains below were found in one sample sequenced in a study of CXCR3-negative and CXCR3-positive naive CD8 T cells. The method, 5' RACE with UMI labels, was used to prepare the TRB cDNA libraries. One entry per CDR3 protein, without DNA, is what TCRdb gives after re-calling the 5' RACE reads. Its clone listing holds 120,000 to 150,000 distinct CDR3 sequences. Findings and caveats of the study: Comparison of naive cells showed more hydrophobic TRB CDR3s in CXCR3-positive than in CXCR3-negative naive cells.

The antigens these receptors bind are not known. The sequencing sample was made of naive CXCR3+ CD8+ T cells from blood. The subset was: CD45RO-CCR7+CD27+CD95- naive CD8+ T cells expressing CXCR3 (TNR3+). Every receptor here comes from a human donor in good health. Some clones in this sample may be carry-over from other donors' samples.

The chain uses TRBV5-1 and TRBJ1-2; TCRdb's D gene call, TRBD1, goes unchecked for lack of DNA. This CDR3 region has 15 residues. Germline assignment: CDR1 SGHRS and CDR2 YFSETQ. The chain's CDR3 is CASSQDRGLNYGYTF. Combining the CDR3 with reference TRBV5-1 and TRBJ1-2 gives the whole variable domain KAGVTQTPRYLIKTRGQQVTLSCSPISGHRSVSWYQQTPGQGLQFLFEYFSETQRNKGNFPGRFSGRQFSNSRSEMNVSTLELGDSALYLCASSQDRGLNYGYTFGSGTRLTVV.

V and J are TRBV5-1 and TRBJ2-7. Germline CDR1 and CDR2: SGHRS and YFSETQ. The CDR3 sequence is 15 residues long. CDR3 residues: CASSQDRQGSYEQYF.

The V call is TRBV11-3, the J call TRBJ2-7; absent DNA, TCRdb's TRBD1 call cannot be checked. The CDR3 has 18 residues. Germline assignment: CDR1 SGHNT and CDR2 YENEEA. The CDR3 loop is CASSLRRDRAQDGYEQYF. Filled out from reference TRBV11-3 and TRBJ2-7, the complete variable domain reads EAGVVQSPRYKIIEKKQPVAFWCNPISGHNTLYWYLQNLGQGPELLIRYENEEAVDDSQLPKDRFSAERLKGVDSTLKIQPAELGDSAVYLCASSLRRDRAQDGYEQYFGPGTRLTVT.

CDR3 protein: CSAEGQSDTQYF. The chain carries TRBV29-1 and TRBJ2-3. There are 12 residues in the CDR3. Germline V gene data show CDR1 as SQVTM and CDR2 as ANQGSEA.

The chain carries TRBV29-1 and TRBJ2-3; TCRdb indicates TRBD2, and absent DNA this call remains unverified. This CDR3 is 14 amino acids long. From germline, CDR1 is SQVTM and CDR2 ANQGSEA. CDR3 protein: CSVDWRKDTDTQYF.

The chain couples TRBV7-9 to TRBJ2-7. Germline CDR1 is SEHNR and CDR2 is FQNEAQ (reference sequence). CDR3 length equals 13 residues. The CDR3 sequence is CASSLGRNYEQYF.

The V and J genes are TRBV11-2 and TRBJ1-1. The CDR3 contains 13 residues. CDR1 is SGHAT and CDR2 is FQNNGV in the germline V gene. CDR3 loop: CASSLGKHTEAFF.

The CDR3 is CASSGLAGGPTYEQYF. The chain uses TRBV7-2 and TRBJ2-7; TCRdb calls TRBD2, which cannot be checked without DNA. The CDR3 has 16 amino acids. Germline V lookup: CDR1 SGHTA, CDR2 FQGNSA.

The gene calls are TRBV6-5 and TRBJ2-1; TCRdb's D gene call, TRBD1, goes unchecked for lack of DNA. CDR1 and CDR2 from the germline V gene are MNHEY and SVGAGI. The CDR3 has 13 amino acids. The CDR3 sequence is CASSYPGADEQFF.

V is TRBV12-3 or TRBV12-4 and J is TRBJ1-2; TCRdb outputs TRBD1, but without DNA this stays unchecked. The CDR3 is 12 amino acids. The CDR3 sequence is CASGQGAGGYTF.

The CDR3 sequence is CASSIRDSRNTQYF. The V and J genes are TRBV12-3 or TRBV12-4 and TRBJ2-3; TCRdb's D call of TRBD1 is untestable without DNA. This CDR3 region has 14 residues.

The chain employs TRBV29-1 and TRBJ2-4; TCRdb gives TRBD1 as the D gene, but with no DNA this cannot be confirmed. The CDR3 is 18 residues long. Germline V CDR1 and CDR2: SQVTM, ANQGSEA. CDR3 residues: CSVEATLSKQGVGNIQYF.

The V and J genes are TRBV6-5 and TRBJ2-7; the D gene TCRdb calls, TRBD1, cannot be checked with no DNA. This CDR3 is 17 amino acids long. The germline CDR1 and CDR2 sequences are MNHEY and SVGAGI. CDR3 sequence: CASSYLRGGGRFDEQYF.

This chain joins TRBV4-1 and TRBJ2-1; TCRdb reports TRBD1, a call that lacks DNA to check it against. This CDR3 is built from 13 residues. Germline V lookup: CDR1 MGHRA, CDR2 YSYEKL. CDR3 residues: CASSRGRGVEQFF.

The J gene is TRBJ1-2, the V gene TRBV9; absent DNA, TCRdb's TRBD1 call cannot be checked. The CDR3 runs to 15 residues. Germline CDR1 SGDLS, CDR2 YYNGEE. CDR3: CASSVGGLGAQGYTF.

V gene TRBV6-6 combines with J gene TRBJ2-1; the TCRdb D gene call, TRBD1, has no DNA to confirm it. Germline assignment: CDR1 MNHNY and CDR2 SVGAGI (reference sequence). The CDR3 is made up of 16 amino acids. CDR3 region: CASTHKVQGSYNEQFF.

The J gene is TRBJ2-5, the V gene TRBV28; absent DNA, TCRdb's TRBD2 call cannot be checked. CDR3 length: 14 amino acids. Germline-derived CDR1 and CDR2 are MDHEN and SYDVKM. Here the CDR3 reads CASSFSGVQETQYF.

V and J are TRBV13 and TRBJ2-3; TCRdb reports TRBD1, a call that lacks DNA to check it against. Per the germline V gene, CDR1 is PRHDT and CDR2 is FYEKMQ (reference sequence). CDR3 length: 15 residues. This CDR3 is CASSTRRGRTDTQYF.

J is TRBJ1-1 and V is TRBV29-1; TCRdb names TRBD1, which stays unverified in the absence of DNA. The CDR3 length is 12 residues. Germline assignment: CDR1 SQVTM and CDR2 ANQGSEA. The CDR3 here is CSVPPQGTEAFF. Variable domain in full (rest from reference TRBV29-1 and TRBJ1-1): SAVISQKPSRDICQRGTSLTIQCQVDSQVTMMFWYRQQPGQSLTLIATANQGSEATYESGFVIDKFPISRPNLTFSTLTVSNMSPEDSSIYLCSVPPQGTEAFFGQGTRLTVV.

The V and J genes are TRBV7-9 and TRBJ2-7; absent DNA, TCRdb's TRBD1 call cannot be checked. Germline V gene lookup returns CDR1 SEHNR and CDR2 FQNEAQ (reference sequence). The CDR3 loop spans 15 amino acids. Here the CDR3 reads CASSPRQGVDYEQYF. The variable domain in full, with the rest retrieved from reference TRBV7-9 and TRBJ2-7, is DTGVSQNPRHKITKRGQNVTFRCDPISEHNRLYWYRQTLGQGPEFLTYFQNEAQLEKSRLLSDRFSAERPKGSFSTLEIQRTEQGDSAMYLCASSPRQGVDYEQYFGPGTRLTVT.

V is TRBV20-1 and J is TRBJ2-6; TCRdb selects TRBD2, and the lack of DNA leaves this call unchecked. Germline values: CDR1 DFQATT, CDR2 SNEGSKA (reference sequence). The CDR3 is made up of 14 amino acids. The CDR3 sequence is CSAPPPSGANVLTF.

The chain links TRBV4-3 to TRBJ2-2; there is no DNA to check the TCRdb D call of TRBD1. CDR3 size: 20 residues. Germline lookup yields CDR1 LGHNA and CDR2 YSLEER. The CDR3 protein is CASSQGLGTGGEPNTGELFF.

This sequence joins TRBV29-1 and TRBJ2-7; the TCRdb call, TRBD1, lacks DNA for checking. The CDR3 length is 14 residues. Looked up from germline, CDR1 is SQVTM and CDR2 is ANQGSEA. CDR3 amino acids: CSVEATGGNYEQYF.

The CDR3 spells CSAGILNTEAFF. The chain recombines TRBV29-1 with TRBJ1-1; TCRdb's D call of TRBD1 is untestable without DNA. This CDR3 has 12 residues. Germline-derived CDR1 and CDR2 are SQVTM and ANQGSEA.

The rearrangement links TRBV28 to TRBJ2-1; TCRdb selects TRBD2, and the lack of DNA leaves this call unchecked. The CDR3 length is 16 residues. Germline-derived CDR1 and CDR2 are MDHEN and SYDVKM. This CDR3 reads CASSPPAGPRGNEQFF.

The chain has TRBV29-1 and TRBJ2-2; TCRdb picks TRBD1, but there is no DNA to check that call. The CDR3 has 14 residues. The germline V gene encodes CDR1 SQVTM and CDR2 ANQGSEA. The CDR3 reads CSWTGVGNTGELFF.

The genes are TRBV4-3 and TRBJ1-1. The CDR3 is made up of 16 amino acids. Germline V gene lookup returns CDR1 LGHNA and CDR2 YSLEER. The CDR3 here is CASSQDRMDKNTEAFF.

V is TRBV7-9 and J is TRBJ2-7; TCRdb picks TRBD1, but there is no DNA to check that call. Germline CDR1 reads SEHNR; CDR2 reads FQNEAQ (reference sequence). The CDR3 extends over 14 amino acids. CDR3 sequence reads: CASSPVVGTGEQYF.

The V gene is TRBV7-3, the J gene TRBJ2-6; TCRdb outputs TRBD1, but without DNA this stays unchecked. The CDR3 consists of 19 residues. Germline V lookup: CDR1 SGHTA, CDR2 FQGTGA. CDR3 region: CASSLNQAGLSSGANVLTF.

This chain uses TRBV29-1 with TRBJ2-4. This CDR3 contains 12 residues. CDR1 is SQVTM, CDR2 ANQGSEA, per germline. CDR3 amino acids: CSAVAVGNIQYF.